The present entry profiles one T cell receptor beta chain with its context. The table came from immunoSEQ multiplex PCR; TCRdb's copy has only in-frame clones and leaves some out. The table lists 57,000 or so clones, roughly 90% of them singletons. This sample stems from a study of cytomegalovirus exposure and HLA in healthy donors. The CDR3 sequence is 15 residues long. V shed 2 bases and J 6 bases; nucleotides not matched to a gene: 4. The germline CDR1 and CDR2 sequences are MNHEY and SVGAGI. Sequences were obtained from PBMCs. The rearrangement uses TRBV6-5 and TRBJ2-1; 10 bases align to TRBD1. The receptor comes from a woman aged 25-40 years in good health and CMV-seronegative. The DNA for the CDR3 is TGTGCCAGCAGTTACGCGACAGGGGGCCGCAATGAGCAGTTCTTC. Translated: CASSYATGGRNEQFF.